This T cell receptor (beta chain) originates from a study of shared clonotypes between healthy human individuals. Only in-frame clones appear in the TCRdb table, and some are missing; sequencing was by immunoSEQ multiplex PCR. The sample has a few million clones, 85% to 95% seen once. CD45RA-negative memory and CD45RA+ naive subsets were split from the CD4+ cells. V gave up 5 bases and J gave up 2 bases; unmatched junction bases: 6. Germline V gene data show CDR1 as SNHLY and CDR2 as FYNNEI. The CDR3 length is 15 residues. The gene calls are TRBV2 and TRBJ2-5; 9 bases agree with TRBD1. The sequence was obtained from a young man in good health. Some clones in this sample may be carry-over from other donors' samples. The specimen was naive CD4+ T cells from PBMCs. Subset here: CD45RA+ positively selected. The CDR3 coding sequence is TGTGCCAGCAGTTCCGGGACAGGGTCACAAGAGACCCAGTACTTC. Protein sequence: CASSSGTGSQETQYF.